The subject of this entry is one T cell receptor beta chain. The sample is drawn from a study of blood T cell repertoires in COVID-19. Overall study context: Both acute and convalescent COVID-19 samples were obtained from the United States, Italy and Spain.

After removal of 0 bases from V and 5 bases from J, the junction contained 9 bases not matched to a gene. This CDR3 region has 17 residues. Looked up from germline, CDR1 is LGHNA and CDR2 is YNFKEQ. Some clones are missing from TCRdb's copy, which holds only in-frame ones; the method was immunoSEQ multiplex PCR. The sample includes around 200,000 clones, 88% seen only once; the top ten take roughly 2.6%. This clonotype was sampled from a young woman who had recovered from COVID-19. The sequencing input was PBMCs or T cells enriched from blood (not recorded which). The chain couples TRBV4-2 to TRBJ1-5; 8 bases map to TRBD1. The chain's CDR3 is CASSQDSSTGGYQPQHF. As DNA, the CDR3 is TGTGCCAGCAGCCAAGATTCCAGCACAGGGGGGTATCAGCCCCAGCATTTT.